This T cell receptor (beta chain) was sequenced in a study of blood T cell repertoires in COVID-19. Study as a whole: COVID-19 samples from acute and convalescent phases originated in the United States, Italy and Spain.

The CDR3 runs 13 residues. Germline values: CDR1 SQVTM, CDR2 ANQGSEA. TCRdb's table, derived via immunoSEQ multiplex PCR, lists solely in-frame clones and lacks some. The sample lists about 380,000 clones, roughly 85% occurring once. On this clone itself: Compared with germline, one end of the junction differs, possibly owing to a read error.

The sample was peripheral blood. This sequence joins TRBV29-1 and TRBJ1-1; TRBD1 matches at 7 bases. This clonotype was obtained from a young woman with acute or convalescent COVID-19. In nucleotides, the CDR3 is TGCAGCGCCAAAAGGGGGACAGTGGCTGACGCTTTCTTT. Encoded protein: CSAKRGTVADAFF.